The 12 T cell receptor beta chains given below trace back to one sample, sequenced in a study of blood T cell repertoires in COVID-19. Measured with immunoSEQ multiplex PCR; TCRdb has only the in-frame clones, and not every one. The table lists roughly 670,000 clones, about 90% of them singletons, with roughly 0.26% in the top ten. Sequencing was done on a sample of peripheral blood. The receptors come from a woman aged 18 to 35 with acute or convalescent COVID-19.

The chain employs TRBV4-3 and TRBJ1-1, with D tentatively TRBD1 (5 bases). Looked up from germline, CDR1 is LGHNA and CDR2 is YSLEER. V lost 4 bases and J lost 6, with 6 bases in between. This CDR3 contains 11 residues. The CDR3 reads CASSRGAEAFF. The DNA for the CDR3 is TGCGCCAGCAGCCGGGGGGCTGAAGCTTTCTTT.

The chain recombines TRBV4-1 with TRBJ1-5; TRBD1 might be the D (6 bases). V gave up 0 bases and J gave up 7 bases, with 10 bases separating them. The V gene's germline CDR1 is MGHRA and CDR2 YSYEKL. The length of the CDR3 is 14 residues. CDR3: CASSQETGNQPQHF. CDR3 bases: TGCGCCAGCAGCCAAGAAACAGGGAACCAGCCCCAGCATTTT.

To note about this clone: The same CDR3 also results from other DNA sequences found in this sample. The CDR3 sequence: CASSLGQGSGNTIYF. The CDR3 nucleotides read TGTGCCAGCAGCTTAGGTCAGGGCTCTGGAAACACCATATATTTT. The chain joins TRBV7-8 to TRBJ1-3, with a tentative D call TRBD1 (5 bases). Germline lookup yields CDR1 SGHVS and CDR2 FQNEAQ. V was cut by 1 base and J by 0 bases, with 7 bases left in between. The CDR3 length is 15 residues.

This clone was detected once. This rearrangement joins TRBV19 to TRBJ2-3; TRBD2 matches 7 bases. Germline lookup yields CDR1 LNHDA and CDR2 SQIVND (reference sequence). J lost 3 bases, V lost 5 bases, and 8 bases had no gene match. This CDR3 region has 15 residues. CDR3 protein: CASSPRTSFTDTQYF. CDR3 DNA sequence: TGTGCCAGTAGTCCTCGGACTAGTTTTACAGATACGCAGTATTTT.

The V gene is TRBV15, the J gene TRBJ1-5; D possibly corresponds to TRBD1 (6 bases). V was clipped by 4 bases and J by 3 bases, with 19 bases between them. The CDR3 has 17 amino acids. Per germline, CDR1 LNHNV and CDR2 YYDKDF (reference sequence). Written as DNA, the CDR3 is TGTGCCACCAGCACCCGACCAGGGGCAGGAAACAATCAGCCCCAGCATTTT. This sequence encodes CATSTRPGAGNNQPQHF.

This chain uses TRBV29-1 with TRBJ2-7; D remains ambiguous. From germline, CDR1 is SQVTM and CDR2 ANQGSEA. The CDR3 has 12 amino acids. V was pared by 1 base and J by 1 base, with 5 bases between. The CDR3 loop is CSVEGVSYEQYF. CDR3 DNA sequence: TGCAGCGTTGAAGGCGTATCCTACGAGCAGTACTTC.

CDR3 coding DNA: TGTGCCAGCACCCCACGGACAGGGTGCCTTTATGGCTACACCTTC. Amino acid sequence: CASTPRTGCLYGYTF. The genes are TRBV21-1 and TRBJ1-2; the D call TRBD1 from the table was never checked on the DNA. TRBV21-1 counts as a pseudogene. There are 15 residues in the CDR3.

The chain uses TRBV18 and TRBJ1-3; 8 bases are shared with TRBD1. V was clipped by 1 base and J by 8 bases; unmatched bases: 1. The CDR3 has 13 residues. Germline V gene data show CDR1 as KGHSH and CDR2 as LQKENI. The CDR3 DNA follows: TGTGCCAGCTCACCACAGACAGGGGACACCATATATTTT. This translates into CASSPQTGDTIYF.

This sequence joins TRBV13 and TRBJ1-1, with D perhaps matching TRBD1 (6 bases). Between the trimmed V and J ends, which lost 5 bases and 7 bases, there was a span of 14 bases. Germline lookup yields CDR1 PRHDT and CDR2 FYEKMQ (reference sequence). The CDR3 extends over 13 amino acids. This CDR3 reads CASSPLGGGEAFF. In nucleotides, the CDR3 is TGTGCCAGCAGCCCCTTAGGGGGGGGTGAAGCTTTCTTT. Based on the CDR3 plus reference TRBV13 and TRBJ1-1, the full variable domain is AAGVIQSPRHLIKEKRETATLKCYPIPRHDTVYWYQQGPGQDPQFLISFYEKMQSDKGSIPDRFSAQQFSDYHSELNMSSLELGDSALYFCASSPLGGGEAFFGQGTRLTVV.

The chain is built from TRBV6-1 and TRBJ1-5; TRBD1 matches at 10 bases. The germline V gene encodes CDR1 MNHNS and CDR2 SASEGT. V gave up 3 bases and J gave up 7 bases; unmatched junction bases: 6. The CDR3 runs to 15 residues. CDR3 coding DNA: TGTGCCAGCAGTGAGCCGACAGGGGGCTTCCAGCCCCAGCATTTT. This sequence encodes CASSEPTGGFQPQHF.

This clone has a handful of counts. The chain carries TRBV5-5 and TRBJ1-6; TRBD1 matches at 10 bases. This CDR3 has 16 residues. The V segment lost 4 bases and the J segment 4 bases; nucleotides outside the gene matches: 5. CDR1 and CDR2 (germline): SGHKS, YYEKEE (reference sequence). This CDR3 is CASSPTGGGYNSPLHF. The DNA of the CDR3 is TGTGCCAGCAGCCCGACAGGGGGCGGATATAATTCACCCCTCCACTTT.

The chain is built from TRBV6-5 and TRBJ1-5; D is ambiguous. CDR1 and CDR2 (germline): MNHEY, SVGAGI. The V and J ends lost 8 bases and 0 bases respectively, with 8 bases between them. This CDR3 spans 13 amino acids. In DNA form, the CDR3 reads TGTGCCAGCTGGCTTAATAGCAATCAGCCCCAGCATTTT. This translates into CASWLNSNQPQHF.